The 18 T cell receptor beta chains presented below share a single source sample, sequenced in a study of response to subunit inactivated influenza vaccine. Using its own MiXCR run on the RT-PCR reads, TCRdb lists one record per CDR3 protein. Of roughly 550,000 distinct CDR3 sequences listed, around 25% are singletons. The data were also submitted as part of a second study, on T cells expressing NK-cell markers. As that study records: Generation of TCR beta cDNA was performed by 5'RACE template switching incorporating UMIs.

The material sequenced was CD4+ T cells sorted from PBMCs, taken roughly 12 days after vaccination. Receptors originate from a man aged 45-60 years who received an inactivated influenza vaccine.

The rearrangement joins TRBV6-1 to TRBJ2-3; D gene uncertain. Germline values: CDR1 MNHNS, CDR2 SASEGT. This CDR3 has 13 amino acids. The ends were cut back, 7 bases at V and 4 bases at J, with 12 bases in the middle. As DNA, the CDR3 is TGTGCCAGCACCCCCGCGGTAGCAGATACGCAGTATTTT. Translating gives CASTPAVADTQYF.

This chain links TRBV20-1 with TRBJ2-7; 7 positions match TRBD1. CDR3 length equals 13 residues. From germline, CDR1 is DFQATT and CDR2 SNEGSKA (reference sequence). V shed 6 bases, J shed 2 bases, and the junction held 7 bases outside the gene matches. CDR3 in DNA: TGCAGTGCCAACCGGGACAGAGCCTACGAGCAGTACTTC. Translation: CSANRDRAYEQYF.

In its sample, this clonotype was seen a few times. The chain has TRBV11-2 and TRBJ1-3; no definite D call. CDR1 SGHAT and CDR2 FQNNGV come from the germline V gene. V was shortened by 1 base and J by 0 bases, with 4 bases between the two germline ends. This CDR3 region has 14 residues. The CDR3 DNA sequence: TGTGCCAGCAGCTTAGGAGACTCTGGAAACACCATATATTTT. Its translation: CASSLGDSGNTIYF. The variable domain in full, completed from reference TRBV11-2 and TRBJ1-3, reads EAGVAQSPRYKIIEKRQSVAFWCNPISGHATLYWYQQILGQGPKLLIQFQNNGVVDDSQLPKDRFSAERLKGVDSTLKIQPAKLEDSAVYLCASSLGDSGNTIYFGEGSWLTVV.

V is TRBV7-9 and J is TRBJ2-1, with D possibly called TRBD1 or TRBD2 (5 bases each). Germline V gene sequence: CDR1 SEHNR, CDR2 FQNEAQ (reference sequence). Trimming removed 0 bases at V and 5 bases at J, with 17 bases between. The CDR3 totals 17 residues. The DNA for the CDR3 is TGTGCCAGCAGCTTAGCTTTTTGGGCAGGGCGGGACAATGAGCAGTTCTTC. It translates to CASSLAFWAGRDNEQFF.

This clonotype has more than one count but fewer than ten. The chain combines TRBV3-1 with TRBJ1-4; weak D call: TRBD1 (5 bases). The CDR3 loop spans 15 amino acids. From germline, CDR1 is LGHDT and CDR2 YNNKEL (reference sequence). V shed 4 bases and J shed 5 bases, with 14 bases lying between them. The CDR3, as DNA: TGTGCCAGCAGCCCACCCGGGGCAGGGAATGAAAAACTGTTTTTT. Translating it yields CASSPPGAGNEKLFF.

J is TRBJ2-1 and V is TRBV29-1; D may be TRBD2 (7 bases). CDR3 size: 16 residues. Germline V gene data show CDR1 as SQVTM and CDR2 as ANQGSEA. The V and J ends lost 3 bases and 7 bases respectively, with 22 bases between them. The CDR3 DNA is TGCAGCGTTGATCCTTGGGGGGGGCGCTTCGAGAATGAGCAGTTCTTC. Translated, it gives CSVDPWGGRFENEQFF.

This clonotype has a handful of counts. V usage is TRBV7-8 and J usage is TRBJ1-2, with a possible D match to TRBD1 (6 bases). The CDR3 has 13 residues. Germline CDR1 and CDR2: SGHVS and FQNEAQ. Trimming pared 5 bases from V and 4 bases from J, leaving 11 bases between. CDR3 nucleotides: TGTGCCAGCAGCCTCGGACAGACCTATGGCTACACCTTC. Residues: CASSLGQTYGYTF. The whole variable domain, filled in from reference TRBV7-8 and TRBJ1-2, reads GAGVSQSPRYKVAKRGQDVALRCDPISGHVSLFWYQQALGQGPEFLTYFQNEAQLDKSGLPSDRFFAERPEGSVSTLKIQRTQQEDSAVYLCASSLGQTYGYTFGSGTRLTVV.

The rearrangement uses TRBV11-2 and TRBJ1-6; the D gene is possibly TRBD1 (5 bases). Trimming pared 3 bases from V and 11 bases from J, leaving 14 bases between. This CDR3 is built from 14 residues. Germline V gene data show CDR1 as SGHAT and CDR2 as FQNNGV. CDR3 sequence: CASSFQGNMPPLHF. The CDR3 DNA is TGTGCCAGCAGCTTCCAGGGAAACATGCCACCCCTCCACTTT.

J is TRBJ2-1 and V is TRBV7-9; 10 nucleotides agree with TRBD1. The germline V gene encodes CDR1 SEHNR and CDR2 FQNEAQ (reference sequence). After removal of 2 bases from V and 7 bases from J, the junction contained 5 bases not matched to a gene. CDR3 length: 15 amino acids. This CDR3 reads CASSLFRDRGNEQFF. Written as DNA, the CDR3 is TGTGCCAGCAGCTTATTCCGGGACAGGGGTAATGAGCAGTTCTTC.

This chain joins TRBV12-3 or TRBV12-4 and TRBJ2-7, with a possible D match to TRBD1 (7 bases). The CDR3 sequence is 15 residues long. Trimming took off 6 bases at V and 3 bases at J, with 18 bases between the two ends. The CDR3: CASSRGQGGFYEQYF. The CDR3 coding sequence is TGTGCCAGCAGCCGGGGGCAGGGGGGTTTCTACGAGCAGTACTTC.

This clonotype was observed many times. The chain uses TRBV20-1 and TRBJ2-1; TRBD2 aligns across 7 bases. Germline V gives CDR1 DFQATT, CDR2 SNEGSKA (reference sequence). Losses at the gene ends were 0 bases for V and 2 bases for J; bases not matched to a gene: 10. There are 17 residues in the CDR3. CDR3 sequence (DNA): TGCAGTGCTAGAGATTATAGGGCTAGCGGACCCTACAATGAGCAGTTCTTC. It encodes CSARDYRASGPYNEQFF.

This clonotype has a count of ten or more. The rearrangement links TRBV27 to TRBJ2-1; 9 nucleotides align to TRBD2. CDR1 MNHEY and CDR2 SMNVEV come from the germline V gene (reference sequence). This CDR3 is built from 16 residues. Germline trimming cut 7 bases from V and 3 bases from J; bases unmatched to any gene: 10. The CDR3 nucleotides are TGTGCCAGCAATCTCGCGGGGGGGACCTTCTACAATGAGCAGTTCTTC. As protein: CASNLAGGTFYNEQFF.

In its sample, this clonotype was seen a few times. The rearrangement links TRBV4-1 to TRBJ2-1; TRBD2 matches 7 bases. The CDR3 is 16 residues long. Trimming took 0 bases from V and 9 from J; bases not matched to a gene: 11. Looked up from germline, CDR1 is MGHRA and CDR2 is YSYEKL. Here the CDR3 reads CASSQELASGYREQFF. CDR3 DNA sequence: TGCGCCAGCAGCCAAGAATTGGCTAGCGGATACCGTGAGCAGTTCTTC.

A few counts support this clonotype. The chain links TRBV5-1 to TRBJ2-3; 9 nucleotides line up with TRBD2. Germline assignment: CDR1 SGHRS and CDR2 YFSETQ. V lost 4 bases, J lost 3 bases, and 6 bases stayed unmatched. CDR3 length: 15 residues. The CDR3 sequence is CASSPGTSRTDTQYF. The CDR3 DNA sequence: TGCGCCAGCAGCCCCGGGACTAGCCGGACAGATACGCAGTATTTT.

Written as DNA, the CDR3 is TGTGCCAGCAGCCCGGGACAGGCCGGAACCGGGGAGCTGTTTTTT. Protein product: CASSPGQAGTGELFF. The rearrangement links TRBV9 to TRBJ2-2; 8 bases map to TRBD1. Trimming cost V 4 bases and J 5 bases; bases outside gene matches: 7. Germline lookup yields CDR1 SGDLS and CDR2 YYNGEE. The CDR3 contains 15 residues.

The rearrangement links TRBV20-1 to TRBJ2-2; 9 bases map to TRBD1. The CDR3 spans 15 residues. The trim removed 6 bases at V and 5 bases at J, leaving 10 bases unmatched. Per germline, CDR1 DFQATT and CDR2 SNEGSKA (reference sequence). CDR3 protein: CSASPTGGATGELFF. The CDR3 nucleotides read TGCAGTGCCAGTCCGACAGGGGGAGCGACCGGGGAGCTGTTTTTT.

The chain has TRBV12-3 or TRBV12-4 and TRBJ2-7, with 10 bases fitting TRBD1. This CDR3 comprises 13 residues. After removal of 6 bases from V and 6 bases from J, the junction contained 5 bases not matched to a gene. CDR3 in amino acids: CASRGTGETEQYF. The CDR3 nucleotides read TGTGCCAGCAGGGGGACAGGGGAAACCGAGCAGTACTTC.

The J gene is TRBJ2-3, the V gene TRBV12-3 or TRBV12-4; 7 bases map to TRBD1. This CDR3 is 12 amino acids long. J was trimmed by 6 bases and V by 7 bases; bases with no gene match: 4. The CDR3 protein is CASTLQGDTQYF. For the CDR3, the DNA is TGTGCCAGCACCCTACAGGGGGATACGCAGTATTTT.